Here is one T cell receptor beta chain with its context. The antigen is unknown. The data stem from a study of persistence of HIV-infected CD4 T cells. Study as a whole: Median time on suppressive ART was approximately eight years. Study-wide findings and caveats: Antigen-responding cells were enriched for degenerate expanded CDR3beta sequences. Proviral oligoclonality tracked with TCR oligoclonality within the same sorted cells.

The immunoSEQ assay was version 4, run in survey mode. Here immunoSEQ multiplex PCR was the method, and the copy in TCRdb shows in-frame clones only, minus some. This table holds roughly 41,000 clones, approximately 86% found once. Anti-CD3/anti-CD28 beads served as a nonspecific positive control stimulus. Sorting selected CD4+ T cells upregulating both CD40 ligand and CD69. Adults with HIV-1 started suppressive ART while chronically infected. The V gene lost 5 bases and the J gene lost 1 base, with 9 bases spanning the gap. Germline V CDR1 and CDR2: SEHNR, FQNEAQ (reference sequence). CDR3 length: 14 residues.

The TCR was taken from an adult man with HIV who was CMV-seropositive. This sequence joins TRBV7-9 and TRBJ1-5; tentative D call: TRBD1 (6 bases). Source: CD4+ T cells sorted from PBMCs after roughly 18-hour stimulation, taken from a patient who received antiretroviral therapy. This CDR3 is CASSPGESNQPQHF. The DNA for the CDR3 is TGTGCCAGCAGCCCAGGGGAAAGCAATCAGCCCCAGCATTTT.